The 29 T cell receptor beta chains below were found in one sample sequenced in a study of PD-1 blockade in classical Hodgkin lymphoma (dated by TCRdb to the early 2020s). Libraries were made using the immunoSEQ multiplex PCR assay. The source is immuneACCESS, and TCRdb retained only in-frame sequences with V and J called. Part of the clones is not carried over; for the studies checked, unresolved V genes explain less than half of this, and the remainder is unexplained. Across this sample there are 35,000 to 45,000 clones, with around 63% seen only once. The ten most abundant clones make up about 14% of the sample. The time point label here, explained by the study, means: cycle 2 day 1 (C2D1) of nivolumab. Every trial patient had relapsed following autologous stem cell transplantation, and prior brentuximab vedotin exposure was what differed among cohorts A, B and C. The sequencing used peripheral blood mononuclear cells (PBMCs), collected before the second cycle of nivolumab. The receptors here all came from a human donor with classical Hodgkin lymphoma.

This sequence joins TRBV10-1 and TRBJ1-5; a possible D gene is TRBD1 (5 bases). Germline CDR1 is WNHNN and CDR2 is SYGVQD (reference sequence). The CDR3 length is 12 residues. The V and J ends lost 4 bases and 9 bases respectively, with 10 bases between them. Here the CDR3 reads CASSGCGGPQHF. The CDR3 DNA reads TGCGCCAGCAGTGGATGCGGGGGGCCCCAGCATTTT.

This chain links TRBV6-5 with TRBJ1-5; no firm D call. V lost 2 bases, J lost 7 bases, and 9 bases lay in between. The germline V gene encodes CDR1 MNHEY and CDR2 SVGAGI. The CDR3 has 13 amino acids. The CDR3: CASSYVGDQPQHF. For the CDR3, the DNA is TGTGCCAGCAGTTACGTGGGAGACCAGCCCCAGCATTTT.

This clone was observed once. This rearrangement joins TRBV9 to TRBJ1-1, with TRBD1 matching over 7 bases. CDR3 length equals 16 residues. Germline V CDR1 and CDR2: SGDLS, YYNGEE. V lost 4 bases and J lost 5; bases outside the gene matches: 14. Here the CDR3 reads CASSRGSGGVNTEAFF. The CDR3 DNA follows: TGTGCCAGCAGCCGGGGATCAGGGGGAGTTAATACTGAAGCTTTCTTT.

This CDR3 is CASGLGEGSNQPQHF. The DNA for the CDR3 is TGTGCCAGCGGCCTGGGAGAGGGAAGCAATCAGCCCCAGCATTTT. The rearrangement uses TRBV28 and TRBJ1-5, with D hard to call. Germline V CDR1 and CDR2: MDHEN, SYDVKM. This CDR3 region has 15 residues. V lost 8 bases, J lost 1 base, and 15 bases lay in between.

The chain has TRBV19 and TRBJ2-5, with 9 bases aligning to TRBD2. The ends lost 8 bases at V and 4 bases at J; junction bases unmatched: 8. Germline CDR1 reads LNHDA; CDR2 reads SQIVND (reference sequence). CDR3 length: 14 amino acids. CDR3 nucleotides: TGTGCCAGTTCGAGCGGGAGGTTGACAGAGACCCAGTACTTC. This sequence encodes CASSSGRLTETQYF.

The rearrangement uses TRBV29-1 and TRBJ1-4; D is unclear. Germline V gene lookup returns CDR1 SQVTM and CDR2 ANQGSEA. Trimming took off 5 bases at V and 7 bases at J, with 5 bases between the two ends. The CDR3 length is 10 residues. CDR3 protein: CSVLSEKLFF. The CDR3 nucleotides read TGCAGCGTTCTAAGTGAAAAACTGTTTTTT.

The gene calls are TRBV10-3 and TRBJ2-5; D is uncertain. Germline CDR1 reads ENHRY; CDR2 reads SYGVKD. The CDR3 contains 13 residues. V lost 3 bases and J 4 bases, leaving 9 bases between the germline ends. CDR3 DNA sequence: TGTGCCATCAGTGATGGTTGGGGAGAGACCCAGTACTTC. This translates into CAISDGWGETQYF.

Details on this clone: One junction end disagrees with the germline gene, perhaps due to a read error. The chain links TRBV5-5 to TRBJ2-7; 7 positions match TRBD2. Per germline, CDR1 SGHKS and CDR2 YYEKEE (reference sequence). CDR3 size: 16 residues. CDR3: CASSQEPGFTSAEQYF. CDR3 nucleotides: TGCGCCAGCAGCCAAGAGCCCGGATTCACTAGCGCCGAGCAGTACTTC.

This clone was counted only a few times. The rearrangement uses TRBV6-5 and TRBJ1-1; 8 nucleotides agree with TRBD1. The V and J ends lost 5 bases and 5 bases, in that order; junction bases with no gene match: 10. This CDR3 is 15 amino acids long. The germline V gene has CDR1 MNHEY and CDR2 SVGAGI. This CDR3 reads CASSPQPGQATEAFF. The CDR3 coding sequence is TGTGCCAGCAGTCCTCAACCGGGACAGGCTACTGAAGCTTTCTTT.

The gene calls are TRBV10-2 and TRBJ2-1; the D gene could be TRBD1 or TRBD2 (5 bases each). Looked up from germline, CDR1 is WSHSY and CDR2 is SAAADI. The CDR3 length is 14 residues. Trimming removed 0 bases from V and 3 bases from J, with 6 bases in between. The CDR3 is CASSESGGYNEQFF. CDR3 sequence (DNA): TGCGCCAGCAGTGAGTCTGGGGGCTACAATGAGCAGTTCTTC.

The V and J genes are TRBV5-4 and TRBJ1-6; D is undetermined. This CDR3 region has 17 residues. Trimming removed 0 bases at V and 2 bases at J, with 12 bases between. Germline CDR1 SGHNT, CDR2 YYREEE (reference sequence). The CDR3 DNA is TGTGCCAGCAGCTTGGCGCCAGGTCGGGCCTATAATTCACCCCTCCACTTT. Protein product: CASSLAPGRAYNSPLHF. Drawing the rest from reference TRBV5-4 and TRBJ1-6, the complete variable domain is ETGVTQSPTHLIKTRGQQVTLRCSSQSGHNTVSWYQQALGQGPQFIFQYYREEENGRGNFPPRFSGLQFPNYSSELNVNALELDDSALYLCASSLAPGRAYNSPLHFGNGTRLTVT.

CDR3 protein: CASSMGGGPPNEQFF. In nucleotides, the CDR3 is TGTGCCAGCAGCATGGGGGGGGGTCCCCCCAATGAGCAGTTCTTC. The V and J genes are TRBV2 and TRBJ2-1; 7 bases match TRBD2. Germline V gene sequence: CDR1 SNHLY, CDR2 FYNNEI. The length of the CDR3 is 15 residues. V lost 6 bases, J lost 6 bases, and 11 bases stayed unmatched.

The gene calls are TRBV7-8 and TRBJ2-3; weak D call: TRBD2 (5 bases). The CDR3 is made up of 16 amino acids. The germline V gene encodes CDR1 SGHVS and CDR2 FQNEAQ. The V end was cut by 6 bases, the J end by 0 bases, with 16 bases between. CDR3 DNA: TGTGCCAGCAGTTCCAGCGGTGTATATAGCACAGATACGCAGTATTTT. The encoded protein is CASSSSGVYSTDTQYF. Full variable domain (rest looked up from reference TRBV7-8 and TRBJ2-3): GAGVSQSPRYKVAKRGQDVALRCDPISGHVSLFWYQQALGQGPEFLTYFQNEAQLDKSGLPSDRFFAERPEGSVSTLKIQRTQQEDSAVYLCASSSSGVYSTDTQYFGPGTRLTVL.

This chain connects TRBV6-6 to TRBJ1-1, with D uncertain. The CDR3 sequence is 14 residues long. The germline V and J ends were trimmed by 4 bases and 0 bases, with 9 bases remaining between them. CDR1 and CDR2 (germline): MNHNY, SVGAGI (reference sequence). The DNA of the CDR3 is TGTGCCAGCAGTTCGGACGGGCTGAACACTGAAGCTTTCTTT. This translates into CASSSDGLNTEAFF.

CDR3 protein: CASSYDGQAYEQYF. CDR3 sequence (DNA): TGTGCCAGCAGCTACGACGGCCAAGCCTACGAGCAGTACTTC. The gene calls are TRBV6-6 and TRBJ2-7; D is undetermined. The CDR3 covers 14 residues. Trimming removed 6 bases at V and 2 bases at J, with 14 bases between. CDR1 is MNHNY and CDR2 is SVGAGI in the germline V gene (reference sequence).

This clone was seen just once. The chain is built from TRBV19 and TRBJ1-5; D unclear. This CDR3 region has 12 residues. Germline values: CDR1 LNHDA, CDR2 SQIVND (reference sequence). The germline V and J ends were trimmed by 7 bases and 6 bases, with 10 bases remaining between them. The CDR3, as DNA: TGTGCCAGTATGCAGGCTTTTCAGCCCCAGCATTTT. This translates into CASMQAFQPQHF. The whole variable domain, remainder taken from reference TRBV19 and TRBJ1-5, is DGGITQSPKYLFRKEGQNVTLSCEQNLNHDAMYWYRQDPGQGLRLIYYSQIVNDFQKGDIAEGYSVSREKKESFPLTVTSAQKNPTAFYLCASMQAFQPQHFGDGTRLSIL.

The rearrangement uses TRBV7-9 and TRBJ1-5, with TRBD1 matching over 8 bases. The germline gives CDR1 SEHNR, CDR2 FQNEAQ (reference sequence). The V and J ends lost 3 bases and 0 bases, in that order; junction bases with no gene match: 1. The CDR3 totals 15 residues. CDR3 sequence: CASSFGQGSNQPQHF. CDR3 nucleotide sequence: TGTGCCAGCAGCTTCGGACAGGGTAGCAATCAGCCCCAGCATTTT.

V usage is TRBV27 and J usage is TRBJ2-5, with 10 bases aligning to TRBD2. The CDR3 runs to 16 residues. Germline loops: CDR1 MNHEY, CDR2 SMNVEV (reference sequence). Trimming cost V 3 bases and J 5 bases; bases outside gene matches: 9. CDR3 nucleotides: TGTGCCAGCAGTTTTATTGGTAGCGGGGGGCGTGAGACCCAGTACTTC. This translates into CASSFIGSGGRETQYF.

V and J are TRBV4-1 and TRBJ2-3; 9 nucleotides match TRBD2. Germline V lookup: CDR1 MGHRA, CDR2 YSYEKL. Losses at the gene ends were 1 base for V and 0 bases for J; bases not matched to a gene: 20. The CDR3 has 22 residues. The CDR3 DNA reads TGCGCCAGCAGCCAAGTAGAATGGCATCCGGGACTAGCAGAACTTAGCACAGATACGCAGTATTTT. Encoded protein: CASSQVEWHPGLAELSTDTQYF.

The chain carries TRBV27 and TRBJ2-1; 8 bases match TRBD2. The germline CDR1 and CDR2 sequences are MNHEY and SMNVEV (reference sequence). J lost 3 bases, V lost 5 bases, and 6 bases had no gene match. The CDR3 length is 15 residues. The CDR3 DNA reads TGTGCCAGCAGTCGCTCCGGGACTAGCTACAATGAGCAGTTCTTC. Amino acid sequence: CASSRSGTSYNEQFF.

This clone was detected a few times. V gene TRBV7-9 combines with J gene TRBJ1-1, with 10 bases fitting TRBD1. The germline V gene encodes CDR1 SEHNR and CDR2 FQNEAQ (reference sequence). The ends lost 1 base at V and 6 bases at J; junction bases unmatched: 5. The CDR3 spans 15 residues. CDR3 coding DNA: TGTGCCAGCAGCTTAGGGGGGGACAGGGGTCCTGAAGCTTTCTTT. The encoded protein is CASSLGGDRGPEAFF. Using reference TRBV7-9 and TRBJ1-1 for the parts outside the CDR3, the full variable domain is DTGVSQNPRHKITKRGQNVTFRCDPISEHNRLYWYRQTLGQGPEFLTYFQNEAQLEKSRLLSDRFSAERPKGSFSTLEIQRTEQGDSAMYLCASSLGGDRGPEAFFGQGTRLTVV.

The chain links TRBV7-3 to TRBJ2-3; 8 bases line up with TRBD2. CDR1 is SGHTA, CDR2 FQGTGA, per germline. The CDR3 runs 15 residues. V lost 5 bases to trimming and J lost 3 bases; unmatched junction nucleotides: 7. The CDR3 spells CASSPGSGRTDTQYF. The CDR3, as DNA: TGTGCCAGCAGCCCCGGGAGCGGGAGAACAGATACGCAGTATTTT.

V and J are TRBV6-5 and TRBJ2-7; maybe TRBD1 (5 bases). The CDR3 has 15 residues. From germline, CDR1 is MNHEY and CDR2 SVGAGI. V dropped 0 bases and J dropped 0 bases, with 9 bases sitting between them. The CDR3 region is CASSYSHRSSYEQYF. In DNA form, the CDR3 reads TGTGCCAGCAGTTACTCACACAGGAGCTCCTACGAGCAGTACTTC.

This clone was seen a few times. The DNA of the CDR3 is TGCGCCAGCAGACAGGAGGGATCCTACAATGAGCAGTTCTTC. Its protein is CASRQEGSYNEQFF. The chain links TRBV5-1 to TRBJ2-1; TRBD2 might be the D (6 bases). The length of the CDR3 is 14 residues. Germline assignment: CDR1 SGHRS and CDR2 YFSETQ. Deletions cut 5 bases from V and 1 base from J, with 10 bases between.

The chain links TRBV6-6 to TRBJ2-3; D gene unclear. The CDR3 has 14 amino acids. V was clipped by 6 bases and J by 0 bases, with 10 bases between them. Germline V CDR1 and CDR2: MNHNY, SVGAGI (reference sequence). CDR3 nucleotides: TGTGCCAGCAGAAACCCGCCTAGCACAGATACGCAGTATTTT. This translates into CASRNPPSTDTQYF.

The chain recombines TRBV28 with TRBJ2-7, with 8 bases identical to TRBD1. V shed 4 bases and J 3 bases; nucleotides not matched to a gene: 8. Germline V gives CDR1 MDHEN, CDR2 SYDVKM. The CDR3 length is 15 residues. As DNA, the CDR3 is TGTGCCAGCAGTTCCTACGGACAGGGAGGCTACGAGCAGTACTTC. This gives the protein CASSSYGQGGYEQYF.

This chain links TRBV6-5 with TRBJ1-1, with D hard to call. The germline V gene encodes CDR1 MNHEY and CDR2 SVGAGI. There are 14 residues in the CDR3. The germline V and J ends were trimmed by 1 base and 3 bases, with 9 bases remaining between them. The CDR3 DNA follows: TGTGCCAGCAGTTACTTCGACACGGACACTGAAGCTTTCTTT. Translating gives CASSYFDTDTEAFF.

This clone has only a few counts. The J gene is TRBJ2-2, the V gene TRBV19; D remains ambiguous. Per the germline V gene, CDR1 is LNHDA and CDR2 is SQIVND (reference sequence). The CDR3 is 14 amino acids. Deletions cut 3 bases from V and 0 bases from J, with 5 bases between. The CDR3: CASSIRPNTGELFF. CDR3 DNA sequence: TGTGCCAGTAGTATTCGACCGAACACCGGGGAGCTGTTTTTT.

The chain uses TRBV5-1 and TRBJ2-1; 16 nucleotides match TRBD2. This CDR3 is 17 amino acids long. With V trimmed by 4 bases and J by 3 bases, 4 bases remained unmatched. Germline CDR1 SGHRS, CDR2 YFSETQ. DNA for the CDR3: TGCGCCAGCAGCGACGGGACTAGCGGGAGGGTCTACAATGAGCAGTTCTTC. This codes for CASSDGTSGRVYNEQFF.